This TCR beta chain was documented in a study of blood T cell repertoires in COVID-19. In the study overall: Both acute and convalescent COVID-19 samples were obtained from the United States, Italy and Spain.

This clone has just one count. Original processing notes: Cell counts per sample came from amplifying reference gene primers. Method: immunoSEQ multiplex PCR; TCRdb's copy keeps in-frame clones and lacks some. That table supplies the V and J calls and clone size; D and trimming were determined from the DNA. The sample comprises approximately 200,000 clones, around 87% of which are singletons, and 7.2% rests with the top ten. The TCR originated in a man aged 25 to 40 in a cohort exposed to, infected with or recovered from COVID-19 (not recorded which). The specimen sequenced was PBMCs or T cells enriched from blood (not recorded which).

CDR3 loop: CASSLAGGNTEAFF. CDR3 coding DNA: TGCGCCAGCAGCTTGGCCGGGGGGAACACTGAAGCTTTCTTT. This rearrangement joins TRBV5-1 to TRBJ1-1; the D gene is possibly TRBD1 (5 bases). Trimming left V 0 bases short and J 1 base short, with 7 bases between. There are 14 residues in the CDR3. Germline-derived CDR1 and CDR2 are SGHRS and YFSETQ.